One sample yielded the 13 T cell receptor beta chains listed below, sequenced in a study of T cell clonotyping in hematopoietic cell transplantation. This table comes from immunoSEQ multiplex PCR, and its TCRdb copy is limited to in-frame clones, with some not included. The sample comprises some 10,000 clones, 80% to 90% of which are singletons, and about 15% rests with the top ten. Time point given: recipient sample about 28 days before transplant, after cytoreduction. The sample in question was peripheral blood mononuclear cells, obtained before stem cell transplant. The receptors were sampled from a woman between 45 and 60 years old with chronic myeloid leukemia. Some clones in this sample may be carry-over from other donors' samples.

The rearrangement joins TRBV30 to TRBJ1-1, with unresolved D. Germline V gene data show CDR1 as GTSNPN and CDR2 as SVGIG (reference sequence). V lost 2 bases and J lost 0, with 7 bases in between. The CDR3 consists of 13 residues. The CDR3 nucleotides are TGTGCCTGGAGTCAGACAATGAACACTGAAGCTTTCTTT. Its translation: CAWSQTMNTEAFF.

The chain couples TRBV28 to TRBJ1-2; D is perhaps TRBD1 (6 bases). Germline V lookup: CDR1 MDHEN, CDR2 SYDVKM. The V end lost 2 bases, the J end lost 4 bases, and 11 bases lay between the germline ends. CDR3 length: 14 amino acids. DNA of the CDR3: TGTGCCAGCAGTTTAGCAGGGGAGTTCTATGGCTACACCTTC. It yields the protein CASSLAGEFYGYTF.

This clone came up a few times. The J gene is TRBJ1-5, the V gene TRBV9; unclear D gene. In germline, CDR1 is SGDLS, CDR2 YYNGEE. The ends were cut back, 0 bases at V and 9 bases at J, with 7 bases in the middle. This CDR3 spans 12 amino acids. In DNA form, the CDR3 reads TGTGCCAGCAGCGTAGAGCATGGGCCCCAGCATTTT. It specifies CASSVEHGPQHF.

The V call is TRBV30, the J call TRBJ1-1; unclear D gene. This CDR3 is 13 amino acids long. Germline loops: CDR1 GTSNPN, CDR2 SVGIG (reference sequence). V gave up 1 base and J gave up 4 bases, with 10 bases separating them. CDR3 DNA: TGTGCCTGGAGTGCGGAATCGGGCACTGAAGCTTTCTTT. Amino acids: CAWSAESGTEAFF.

Only a few counts were recorded for this clone. The rearrangement links TRBV30 to TRBJ2-2; 12 positions match TRBD2. Germline V gene sequence: CDR1 GTSNPN, CDR2 SVGIG (reference sequence). This CDR3 has 16 residues. V lost 4 bases, J lost 6 bases, and 9 bases stayed unmatched. The CDR3 DNA is TGTGCCTGGACCCAATCTAGCGGGAGGGCCCCCGGGGAGCTGTTTTTT. It encodes CAWTQSSGRAPGELFF.

The gene calls are TRBV6-7 and TRBJ2-7, with D possibly being TRBD2 (5 bases). TRBV6-7 falls under the ORF class, with uncertain function. The germline V and J ends were trimmed by 7 bases and 1 base, with 17 bases remaining between them. This CDR3 has 15 amino acids. CDR3 in amino acids: CASKLLSAVSYEQYF. DNA of the CDR3: TGTGCCAGCAAACTTTTATCAGCGGTTTCCTACGAGCAGTACTTC.

The J gene is TRBJ2-7, the V gene TRBV30; 10 nucleotides match TRBD1. With V trimmed by 4 bases and J by 4 bases, 7 bases remained unmatched. Germline values: CDR1 GTSNPN, CDR2 SVGIG (reference sequence). The CDR3 sequence is 14 residues long. This CDR3 is CAWMDRGLRYEQYF. Here the CDR3 DNA reads TGTGCCTGGATGGACAGGGGGTTGAGGTACGAGCAGTACTTC.

V usage is TRBV6-5 and J usage is TRBJ1-1, with D possibly being TRBD1 (5 bases). The V gene's germline CDR1 is MNHEY and CDR2 SVGAGI. Trimming shortened V by 4 bases and J by 4 bases, and 16 bases separated the two germline ends. This CDR3 is built from 15 residues. The CDR3 protein is CASSSQGIGATEAFF. The CDR3 bases are TGTGCCAGCAGTTCTCAGGGTATCGGTGCCACTGAAGCTTTCTTT.

The rearrangement uses TRBV4-3 and TRBJ2-1; TRBD1 is a possible D gene (6 bases). In germline, CDR1 is LGHNA, CDR2 YSLEER. CDR3 size: 16 residues. Trimming pared 4 bases from V and 8 bases from J, leaving 21 bases between. The CDR3: CASSRRSGAGLDEQFF. The CDR3 DNA follows: TGCGCCAGCAGCCGAAGATCAGGGGCAGGGTTGGATGAGCAGTTCTTC.

The chain has TRBV30 and TRBJ2-7; 9 positions agree with TRBD1. V was clipped by 4 bases and J by 3 bases; unmatched bases: 7. Per germline, CDR1 GTSNPN and CDR2 SVGIG (reference sequence). The CDR3 extends over 14 amino acids. The chain's CDR3 is CAWKGDRVIYEQYF. CDR3 sequence (DNA): TGTGCCTGGAAGGGGGACAGGGTGATCTACGAGCAGTACTTC.

The CDR3 spells CSGQGTADTQYF. The CDR3 DNA is TGCAGCGGGCAGGGGACAGCAGATACGCAGTATTTT. V and J are TRBV29-1 and TRBJ2-3; 7 bases agree with TRBD1. The length of the CDR3 is 12 residues. Unmatched junction bases numbered 5, after V lost 7 bases and J lost 4 bases. Germline lookup yields CDR1 SQVTM and CDR2 ANQGSEA.

This clone has just one count. The rearrangement uses TRBV6-1 and TRBJ2-3; 11 bases map to TRBD2. Germline lookup yields CDR1 MNHNS and CDR2 SASEGT. This CDR3 comprises 15 residues. Germline trimming cut 0 bases from V and 4 bases from J; bases unmatched to any gene: 0. In DNA, the CDR3 is TGTGCCAGCAGTGAAGCTAGCGGGAGGGCAGATACGCAGTATTTT. This encodes CASSEASGRADTQYF.

The CDR3 DNA reads TGTGCCAGCAGCTTAGTTACGGGATTCACCGGGGAGCTGTTTTTT. This encodes CASSLVTGFTGELFF. The V and J genes are TRBV11-3 and TRBJ2-2; tentative D call: TRBD2 (5 bases). This CDR3 comprises 15 residues. With 1 base removed from V and 4 bases from J, the gap between germline ends came to 10 bases. Looked up from germline, CDR1 is SGHNT and CDR2 is YENEEA.